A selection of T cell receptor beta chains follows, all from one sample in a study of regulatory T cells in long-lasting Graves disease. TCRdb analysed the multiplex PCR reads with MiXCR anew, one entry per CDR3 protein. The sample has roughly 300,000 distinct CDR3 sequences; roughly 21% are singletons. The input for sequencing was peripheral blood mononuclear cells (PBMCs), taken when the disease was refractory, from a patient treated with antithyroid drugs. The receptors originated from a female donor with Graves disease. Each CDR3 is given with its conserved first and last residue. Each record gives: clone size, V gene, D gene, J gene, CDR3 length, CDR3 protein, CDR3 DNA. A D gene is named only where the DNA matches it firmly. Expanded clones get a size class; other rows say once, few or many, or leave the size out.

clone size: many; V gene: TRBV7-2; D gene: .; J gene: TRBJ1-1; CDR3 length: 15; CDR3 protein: CASSLTVRMNTEAFF; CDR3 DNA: TGTGCCAGCAGCTTAACAGTCCGCATGAACACTGAAGCTTTCTTT
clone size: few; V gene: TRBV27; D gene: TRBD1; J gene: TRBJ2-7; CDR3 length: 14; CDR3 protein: CASWPGQGSYEQYF; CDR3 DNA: TGTGCCAGTTGGCCGGGACAGGGGTCCTACGAGCAGTACTTC
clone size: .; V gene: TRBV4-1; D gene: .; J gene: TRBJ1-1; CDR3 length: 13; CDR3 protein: CASSQVVRTEAFF; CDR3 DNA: TGCGCCAGCAGCCAAGTTGTCCGTACTGAAGCTTTCTTT
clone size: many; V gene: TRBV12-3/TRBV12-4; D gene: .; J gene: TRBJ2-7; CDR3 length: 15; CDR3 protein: CASSIGQIAGSEQYF; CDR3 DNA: TGTGCCAGCAGTATTGGACAGATAGCGGGCAGTGAGCAGTACTTC
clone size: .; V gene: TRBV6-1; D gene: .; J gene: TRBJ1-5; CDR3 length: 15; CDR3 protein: CASSDRDTINQPQHF; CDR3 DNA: TGTGCCAGCAGTGACCGGGACACCATCAATCAGCCCCAGCATTTT
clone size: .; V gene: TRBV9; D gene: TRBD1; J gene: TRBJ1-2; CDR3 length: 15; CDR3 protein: CASSTTGDLNYGYTF; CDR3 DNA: TGTGCCAGCAGCACGACAGGGGACCTCAACTATGGCTACACCTTC
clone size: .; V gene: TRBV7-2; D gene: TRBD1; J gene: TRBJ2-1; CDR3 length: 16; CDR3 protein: CASSFSPLEQGFEQFF; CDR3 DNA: TGTGCCAGCAGCTTTAGCCCCCTCGAACAGGGGTTTGAGCAGTTCTTC
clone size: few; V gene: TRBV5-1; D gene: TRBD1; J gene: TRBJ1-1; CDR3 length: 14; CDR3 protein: CASSFTGDRTEAFF; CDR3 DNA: TGCGCCAGCAGCTTTACAGGGGATAGGACTGAAGCTTTCTTT
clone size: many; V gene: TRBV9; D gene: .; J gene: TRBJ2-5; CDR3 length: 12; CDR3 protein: CASSREEETQYF; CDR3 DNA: TGTGCCAGCAGCCGCGAGGAGGAGACCCAGTACTTC
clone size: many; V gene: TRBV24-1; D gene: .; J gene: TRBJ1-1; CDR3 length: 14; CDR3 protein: CATSDSRTDTEAFF; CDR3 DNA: TGTGCCACCAGTGATTCTAGGACAGACACAGAAGCTTTCTTT
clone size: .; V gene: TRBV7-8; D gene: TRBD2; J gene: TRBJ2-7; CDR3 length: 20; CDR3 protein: CASSLVGVSGRARGFYEQYF; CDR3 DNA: TGTGCCAGCAGCTTAGTCGGGGTTAGCGGGAGGGCTAGGGGTTTCTACGAGCAGTACTTC
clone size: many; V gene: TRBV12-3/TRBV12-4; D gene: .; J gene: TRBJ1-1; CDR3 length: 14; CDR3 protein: CASSRGNLNTEAFF; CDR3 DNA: TGTGCCAGCAGCAGGGGAAACCTGAACACTGAAGCTTTCTTT
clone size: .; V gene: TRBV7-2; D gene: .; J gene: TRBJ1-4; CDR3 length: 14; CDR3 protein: CASSPGGTREKLFF; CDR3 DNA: TGTGCCAGCAGCCCCGGCGGGACCCGGGAAAAACTGTTTTTT
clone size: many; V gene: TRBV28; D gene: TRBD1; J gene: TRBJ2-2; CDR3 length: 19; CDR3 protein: CASLRFPRIGRGRTGELFF; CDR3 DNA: TGTGCCAGCCTTCGATTCCCCCGAATAGGCAGGGGGCGCACCGGGGAGCTGTTTTTT
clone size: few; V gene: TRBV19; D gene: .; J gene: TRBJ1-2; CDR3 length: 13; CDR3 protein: CASSIDPPGVHTF; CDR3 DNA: TGTGCCAGTAGTATAGACCCCCCCGGAGTCCACACCTTC
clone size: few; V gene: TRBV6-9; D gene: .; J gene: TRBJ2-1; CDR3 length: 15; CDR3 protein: CASSSPSEGSNEQFF; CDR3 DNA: TGTGCCAGCAGTTCGCCTAGCGAAGGCTCCAATGAGCAGTTCTTC
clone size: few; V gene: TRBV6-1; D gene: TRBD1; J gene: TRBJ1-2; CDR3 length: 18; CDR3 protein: CASSEYFRTGSSNYGYTF; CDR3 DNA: TGTGCCAGCAGTGAATACTTTCGGACAGGTAGTTCCAACTATGGCTACACCTTC
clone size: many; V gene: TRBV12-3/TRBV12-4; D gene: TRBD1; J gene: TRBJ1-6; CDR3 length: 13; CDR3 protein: CASSTQGVSPLHF; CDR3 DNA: TGTGCCAGCAGTACCCAGGGGGTTTCACCCCTCCACTTT
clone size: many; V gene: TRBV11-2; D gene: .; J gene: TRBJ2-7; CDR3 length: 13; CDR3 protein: CASSLNAIGNPYF; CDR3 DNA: TGTGCCAGCAGCTTAAATGCCATTGGGAATCCCTACTTC
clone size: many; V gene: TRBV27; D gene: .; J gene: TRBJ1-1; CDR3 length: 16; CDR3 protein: CASSPRTGLAEVKAFF; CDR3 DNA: TGTGCCAGCAGTCCAAGAACAGGGCTGGCTGAGGTGAAAGCTTTCTTT
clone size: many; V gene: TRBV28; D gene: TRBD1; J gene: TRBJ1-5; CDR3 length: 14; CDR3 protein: CASRRDREDQPQHF; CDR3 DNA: TGTGCCAGCAGAAGGGACAGGGAAGACCAGCCCCAGCATTTT
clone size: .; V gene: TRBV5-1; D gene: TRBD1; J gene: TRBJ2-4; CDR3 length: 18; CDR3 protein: CASSHPGQGEGAKNIQYF; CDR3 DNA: TGCGCCAGCAGCCATCCGGGACAGGGAGAGGGGGCCAAAAACATTCAGTACTTC
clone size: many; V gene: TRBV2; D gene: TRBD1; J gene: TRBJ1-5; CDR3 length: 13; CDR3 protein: CASRRQGGQPQHF; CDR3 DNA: TGTGCCAGCCGAAGACAGGGAGGACAGCCCCAGCATTTT
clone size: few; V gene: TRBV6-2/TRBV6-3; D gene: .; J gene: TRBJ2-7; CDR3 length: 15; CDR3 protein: CASSYSEGRHHEQYF; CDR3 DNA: TGTGCCAGCAGTTACTCGGAGGGGCGCCACCACGAGCAGTACTTC
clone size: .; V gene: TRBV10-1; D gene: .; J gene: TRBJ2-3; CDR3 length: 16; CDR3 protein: CASRIGTLLCTDTQYF; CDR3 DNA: TGCGCCAGCAGGATCGGGACGCTTTTGTGCACAGATACGCAGTATTTT
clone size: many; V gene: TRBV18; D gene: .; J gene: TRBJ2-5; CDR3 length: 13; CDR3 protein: CASSSDLQETQYF; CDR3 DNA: TGTGCCAGCTCATCCGACTTACAAGAGACCCAGTACTTC
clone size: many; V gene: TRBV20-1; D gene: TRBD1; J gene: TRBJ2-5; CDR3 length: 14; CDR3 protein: CSARAQGAFGTQYF; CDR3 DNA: TGCAGTGCTAGAGCACAGGGGGCGTTCGGGACCCAGTACTTC
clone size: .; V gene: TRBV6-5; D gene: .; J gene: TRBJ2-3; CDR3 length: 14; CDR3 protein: CASSYLGVGDTQYF; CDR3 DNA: TGTGCCAGCAGTTACTTGGGGGTAGGGGACACGCAGTATTTT
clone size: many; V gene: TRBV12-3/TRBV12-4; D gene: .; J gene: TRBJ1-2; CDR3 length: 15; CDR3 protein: CASSLGGQLAYGYTF; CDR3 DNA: TGTGCCAGCAGTTTAGGGGGACAACTAGCCTATGGCTACACCTTC
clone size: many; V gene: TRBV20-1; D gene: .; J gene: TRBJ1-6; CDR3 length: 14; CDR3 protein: CSAQTRAVNSPLHF; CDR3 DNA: TGCAGTGCTCAAACGCGCGCAGTGAATTCACCCCTCCACTTT
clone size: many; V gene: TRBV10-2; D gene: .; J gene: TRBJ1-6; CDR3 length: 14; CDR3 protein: CASSEHRVEAPLHF; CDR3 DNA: TGCGCCAGCAGTGAGCACAGGGTTGAGGCACCCCTCCACTTT
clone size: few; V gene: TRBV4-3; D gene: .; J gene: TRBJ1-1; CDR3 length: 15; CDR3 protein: CASSRAGSLSTEAFF; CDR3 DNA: TGCGCCAGCAGCCGTGCAGGGAGTTTGAGCACTGAAGCTTTCTTT
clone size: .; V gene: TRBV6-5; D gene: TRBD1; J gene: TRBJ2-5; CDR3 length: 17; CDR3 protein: CASSYQDRGPRGETQYF; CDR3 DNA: TGTGCCAGCAGTTACCAGGACAGGGGGCCCCGGGGAGAGACCCAGTACTTC
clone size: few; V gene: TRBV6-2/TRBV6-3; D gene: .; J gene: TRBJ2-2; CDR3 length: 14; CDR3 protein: CASSESIRSGELFF; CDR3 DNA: TGTGCCAGCAGTGAATCGATCCGCTCCGGGGAGCTGTTTTTT
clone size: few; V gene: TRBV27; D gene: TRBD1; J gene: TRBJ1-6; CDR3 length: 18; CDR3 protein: CASSLFPPADRGSSPLHF; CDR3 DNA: TGTGCCAGCAGTTTATTTCCTCCGGCGGACAGGGGGAGTTCACCCCTCCACTTT
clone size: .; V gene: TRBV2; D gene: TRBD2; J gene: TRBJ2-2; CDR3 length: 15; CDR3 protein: CASRGSGGAPGELFF; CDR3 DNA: TGTGCCAGCAGAGGTAGCGGGGGGGCCCCCGGGGAGCTGTTTTTT
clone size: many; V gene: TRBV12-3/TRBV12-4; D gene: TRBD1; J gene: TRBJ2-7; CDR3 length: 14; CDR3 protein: CASSPGTGSHEQYF; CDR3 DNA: TGTGCCAGCAGCCCCGGGACAGGGTCGCACGAGCAGTACTTC
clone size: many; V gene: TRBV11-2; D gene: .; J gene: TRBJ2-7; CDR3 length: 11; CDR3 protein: CASSSWYEQYF; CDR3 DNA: TGTGCCAGCAGCTCCTGGTACGAGCAGTACTTC
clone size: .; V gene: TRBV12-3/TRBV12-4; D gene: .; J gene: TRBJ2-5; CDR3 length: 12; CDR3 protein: CGSSFGRETQYF; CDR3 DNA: TGTGGCAGCAGTTTCGGCCGAGAGACCCAGTACTTC
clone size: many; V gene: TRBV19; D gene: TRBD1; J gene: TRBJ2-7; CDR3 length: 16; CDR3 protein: CASSIRLGQAHYEQYF; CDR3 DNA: TGTGCCAGTAGTATAAGGTTGGGACAGGCCCACTACGAGCAGTACTTC
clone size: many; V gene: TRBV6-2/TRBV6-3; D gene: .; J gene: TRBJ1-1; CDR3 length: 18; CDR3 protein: CASKRGRAWGAPNTEAFF; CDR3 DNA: TGTGCCTCAAAAAGGGGCAGGGCCTGGGGTGCCCCGAACACTGAAGCTTTCTTT
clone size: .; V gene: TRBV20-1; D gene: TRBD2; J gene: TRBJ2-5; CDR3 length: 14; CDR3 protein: CSASPIAGEKTQYF; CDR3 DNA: TGCAGTGCTAGCCCTATAGCGGGAGAAAAGACCCAGTACTTC
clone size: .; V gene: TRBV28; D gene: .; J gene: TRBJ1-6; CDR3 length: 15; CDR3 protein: CASSQQGGLGSPLHF; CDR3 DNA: TGTGCCAGCAGCCAGCAGGGTGGTTTGGGTTCACCCCTCCACTTT
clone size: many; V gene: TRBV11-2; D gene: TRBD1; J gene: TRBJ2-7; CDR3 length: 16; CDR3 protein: CASSLARDSDTYEQYF; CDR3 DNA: TGTGCCAGCAGCTTAGCCCGGGACAGCGATACCTACGAGCAGTACTTC
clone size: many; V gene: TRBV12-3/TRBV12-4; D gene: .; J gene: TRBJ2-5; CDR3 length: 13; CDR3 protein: CASSIGRDGTQYF; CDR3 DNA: TGTGCCAGCAGTATCGGCCGAGATGGGACCCAGTACTTC